The rows below give T cell receptor beta chains drawn from one sample of a study of Graves' ophthalmopathy and Graves' hyperthyroidism. TCRdb re-analysed the multiplex PCR reads in MiXCR, keeping a single row per CDR3 protein. The table lists roughly 500,000 distinct CDR3 sequences, roughly 14% of them singletons. The sequencing input was blood. These TCRs come from a woman in her 30s with Graves' ophthalmopathy. The CDR3 runs from the conserved cysteine through the conserved F or W. Each record gives: D gene, clone size, J gene, V gene, CDR3 protein, CDR3 DNA. A D gene is named only where the DNA matches it firmly. Size tells how often a clone was seen (once, few, many) or the class of an expanded clone, and some rows leave it out.

>NA|NA|TRBJ1-1|TRBV2
CARTGDMNTEAFF
TGTGCCAGGACAGGAGACATGAACACTGAAGCTTTCTTT
>NA|NA|TRBJ2-5|TRBV7-2
CASILGTPGLQETQYF
TGTGCCAGCATCTTAGGGACCCCGGGACTGCAAGAGACCCAGTACTTC
>NA|NA|TRBJ2-2|TRBV28
CASSSPRSPGELFF
TGTGCCAGCAGTTCCCCTCGGAGCCCCGGGGAGCTGTTTTTT
>NA|many|TRBJ1-5|TRBV10-3
CAISERKGNQPQHF
TGTGCCATCAGTGAGCGGAAGGGCAATCAGCCCCAGCATTTT
>TRBD2|few|TRBJ2-2|TRBV11-2
CASSSGVNTGELFF
TGTGCCAGCAGCAGCGGGGTAAACACCGGGGAGCTGTTTTTT
>NA|many|TRBJ2-7|TRBV12-3/TRBV12-4
CASSHRDNYEQYF
TGTGCCAGCAGCCACCGGGACAACTACGAGCAGTACTTC
>TRBD1|many|TRBJ2-7|TRBV12-3/TRBV12-4
CASSDRGVSYEQYF
TGTGCCAGCAGTGACAGGGGGGTCTCCTACGAGCAGTACTTC
>NA|many|TRBJ1-1|TRBV6-2/TRBV6-3
CASSPPEAFF
TGTGCCAGCAGTCCCCCTGAAGCTTTCTTT
>NA|many|TRBJ2-7|TRBV7-9
CASSSRRGNEQYF
TGTGCCAGCTCCTCTCGGAGGGGGAACGAGCAGTACTTC
>NA|many|TRBJ1-2|TRBV12-3/TRBV12-4
CASSKGLSWGYTF
TGTGCCAGCAGCAAAGGGCTGAGTTGGGGCTACACCTTC
>NA|many|TRBJ2-3|TRBV12-3/TRBV12-4
CASSFKPDTQYF
TGTGCCAGCAGTTTTAAGCCAGATACGCAGTATTTT
>NA|NA|TRBJ2-7|TRBV20-1
CSAAPGLTYEQYF
TGCAGCGCAGCCCCGGGTCTAACCTACGAGCAGTACTTC
>NA|many|TRBJ1-1|TRBV2
CASGYPTGGVMNTEAFF
TGTGCCAGTGGCTACCCGACAGGAGGGGTTATGAACACTGAAGCTTTCTTT
>NA|many|TRBJ1-5|TRBV18
CASSPPSRSNQPQHF
TGTGCCAGCTCACCACCGAGTCGGAGCAATCAGCCCCAGCATTTT
>TRBD1|many|TRBJ2-2|TRBV9
CASSVEAGGNTGELFF
TGTGCCAGCAGCGTAGAAGCAGGGGGCAACACCGGGGAGCTGTTTTTT
>TRBD1|many|TRBJ1-1|TRBV19
CASSTDRAAFF
TGTGCCAGTAGTACGGACAGGGCGGCTTTCTTT
>TRBD1|many|TRBJ1-5|TRBV12-3/TRBV12-4
CASSRTGGLNQPQHF
TGTGCCAGCAGTCGGACAGGGGGCCTCAATCAGCCCCAGCATTTT
>NA|many|TRBJ1-6|TRBV27
CASSFGLQGNSPLHF
TGTGCCAGCAGCTTCGGGTTGCAGGGAAATTCACCCCTCCACTTT
>NA|NA|TRBJ2-2|TRBV6-1
CASKQGPGELFF
TGTGCCAGCAAACAGGGACCCGGGGAGCTGTTTTTT
>NA|many|TRBJ1-5|TRBV27
CASSPVGQPQHF
TGTGCCAGCAGCCCCGTGGGACAGCCCCAGCATTTT
>TRBD1|many|TRBJ1-6|TRBV27
CASSLGTGNSPLHF
TGTGCCAGCAGTTTGGGGACAGGGAATTCACCCCTCCACTTT
>TRBD1|NA|TRBJ1-1|TRBV11-3
CASSAGGAEAFF
TGTGCCAGCAGCGCAGGGGGCGCGGAAGCTTTCTTT
>NA|many|TRBJ2-7|TRBV5-1
CASSPPGRVHEQYF
TGCGCCAGCAGCCCCCCAGGCAGGGTCCACGAGCAGTACTTC
>TRBD2|few|TRBJ2-7|TRBV4-1
CASSQGGGTSGSYEQYF
TGCGCCAGCAGCCAAGGTGGGGGGACTAGCGGTTCCTACGAGCAGTACTTC
>NA|many|TRBJ1-2|TRBV24-1
CATSDSGLGYTF
TGTGCCACCAGTGATTCCGGGTTGGGCTACACCTTC
>TRBD2|many|TRBJ2-5|TRBV9
CASSGWGTSGSDETQYF
TGTGCCAGCTCCGGCTGGGGGACTAGCGGGAGTGATGAGACCCAGTACTTC
>NA|many|TRBJ2-2|TRBV4-2
CATQGWDANTGELFF
TGTGCCACCCAGGGGTGGGACGCGAACACCGGGGAGCTGTTTTTT
>NA|NA|TRBJ2-5|TRBV12-3/TRBV12-4
CVSSPPARRGRESQYF
TGTGTCAGCAGTCCCCCGGCTAGAAGAGGGCGAGAGAGCCAGTACTTC
>TRBD1|few|TRBJ1-2|TRBV20-1
CSAKNTGDSYGYTF
TGCAGTGCTAAGAACACAGGGGATTCTTATGGCTACACCTTC
>NA|many|TRBJ2-2|TRBV12-3/TRBV12-4
CASHFRARNTGELFF
TGTGCCAGCCACTTTAGGGCGCGGAACACCGGGGAGCTGTTTTTT
>NA|many|TRBJ1-2|TRBV5-1
CASSLRDFGYTF
TGCGCCAGCAGCTTGAGAGATTTTGGCTACACCTTC
>TRBD2|many|TRBJ2-7|TRBV11-2
CASSLVGGDSSYEQYF
TGTGCCAGCAGCTTAGTTGGGGGGGATTCGTCCTACGAGCAGTACTTC
>TRBD2|many|TRBJ2-2|TRBV7-2
CASSLKAGAGGELFF
TGTGCCAGCAGCTTGAAAGCGGGAGCGGGAGGGGAGCTGTTTTTT
>TRBD1|many|TRBJ1-2|TRBV20-1
CSARPLTQGYYGYTF
TGCAGTGCTAGACCCCTAACACAGGGGTACTATGGCTACACCTTC
>NA|many|TRBJ1-5|TRBV6-1
CASSEEFAGGNQPQHF
TGTGCCAGCAGTGAAGAGTTCGCGGGGGGCAATCAGCCCCAGCATTTT
>NA|NA|TRBJ2-2|TRBV28
CGSQTSSGELFF
TGTGGATCCCAAACGTCAAGCGGGGAGCTGTTTTTT
>NA|many|TRBJ2-2|TRBV2
CASSLWRTTGELFF
TGTGCCAGCAGTCTTTGGCGGACCACCGGGGAGCTGTTTTTT
>NA|many|TRBJ1-5|TRBV6-1
CASSQGLNQPQHF
TGTGCCAGCAGTCAGGGCCTTAATCAGCCCCAGCATTTT
>TRBD2|many|TRBJ2-3|TRBV19
CASSILAGVGTDTQYF
TGTGCCAGTAGTATATTGGCGGGAGTAGGGACAGATACGCAGTATTTT
>NA|many|TRBJ1-2|TRBV6-5
CASSYSELGYYGYTF
TGTGCCAGCAGTTACTCAGAGCTGGGCTACTATGGCTACACCTTC
>NA|few|TRBJ2-2|TRBV5-1
CATSRWESNTGELFF
TGCGCCACCAGCAGATGGGAATCGAACACCGGGGAGCTGTTTTTT
>NA|few|TRBJ1-3|TRBV3-1
CASSQDRGGSGNTIYF
TGTGCCAGCAGCCAAGATCGGGGCGGCTCTGGAAACACCATATATTTT